This TCR beta chain originates from a study of blood T cell repertoires in COVID-19. In the study overall: Spain, Italy and the United States supplied samples that represented acute and convalescent COVID-19. From T cells, B-cell-depleted T cells, or PBMCs came the material, which was cDNA or gDNA.

Germline-derived CDR1 and CDR2 are SGHRS and YFSETQ. The CDR3 is made up of 18 amino acids. J lost 2 bases, V lost 4 bases, and 11 bases had no gene match. TCRdb's copy holds only in-frame clones and misses some; the assay was immunoSEQ multiplex PCR. The top ten clones hold 3.5% of a sample with 130,000 to 150,000 clones, about 80% of them seen once. Material: peripheral blood. This chain connects TRBV5-1 to TRBJ2-7; the match to TRBD2 covers 14 bases. This sequence originates from a man aged 70 or older who had recovered from COVID-19. The CDR3 region is CASSSFGLAGGPTYEQYF. CDR3 in DNA: TGCGCCAGCAGCAGCTTCGGACTAGCGGGAGGACCTACCTACGAGCAGTACTTC.